This T cell receptor (beta chain) emerged from a study of identical twins. Trimming removed 1 base at V and 8 bases at J, with 8 bases between. In germline, CDR1 is SNHLY, CDR2 FYNNEI. The CDR3 totals 12 residues. A single record per CDR3 protein comes from TCRdb applying MiXCR to the 5' RACE reads. Of 1.5 million to 2 million distinct CDR3 sequences in the sample, 25% to 35% are singletons; the top ten hold about 0.27%. The rearrangement joins TRBV2 to TRBJ1-1; D uncertain. The sequenced sample consisted of cord blood. The receptor's source is a newborn girl in good health. The CDR3, as DNA: TGTGCCAGCAGTGAAGGGGCCAGGGAAGCTTTCTTT. This sequence encodes CASSEGAREAFF.